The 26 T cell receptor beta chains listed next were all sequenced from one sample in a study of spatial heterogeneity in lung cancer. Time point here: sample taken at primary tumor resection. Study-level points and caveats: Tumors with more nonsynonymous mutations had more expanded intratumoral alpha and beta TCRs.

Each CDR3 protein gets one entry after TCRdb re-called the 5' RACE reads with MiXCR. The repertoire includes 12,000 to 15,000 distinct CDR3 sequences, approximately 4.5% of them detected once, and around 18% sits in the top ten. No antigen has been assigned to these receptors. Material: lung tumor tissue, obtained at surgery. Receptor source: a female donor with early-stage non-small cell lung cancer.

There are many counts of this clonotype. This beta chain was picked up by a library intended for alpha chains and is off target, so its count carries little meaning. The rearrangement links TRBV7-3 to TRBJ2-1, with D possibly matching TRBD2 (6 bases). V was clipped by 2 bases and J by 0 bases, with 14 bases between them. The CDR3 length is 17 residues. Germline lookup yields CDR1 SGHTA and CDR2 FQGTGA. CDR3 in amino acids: CASSLSEAGFSYNEQFF. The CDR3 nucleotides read TGTGCCAGCAGCTTATCTGAGGCGGGATTCTCCTACAATGAGCAGTTCTTC.

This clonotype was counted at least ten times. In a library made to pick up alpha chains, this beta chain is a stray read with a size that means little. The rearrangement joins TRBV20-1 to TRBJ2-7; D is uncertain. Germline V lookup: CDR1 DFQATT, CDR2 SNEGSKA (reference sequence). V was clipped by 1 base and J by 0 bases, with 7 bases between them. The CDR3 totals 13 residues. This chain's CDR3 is CSARVDLSYEQYF. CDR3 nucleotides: TGCAGTGCTAGAGTGGACCTCTCCTACGAGCAGTACTTC.

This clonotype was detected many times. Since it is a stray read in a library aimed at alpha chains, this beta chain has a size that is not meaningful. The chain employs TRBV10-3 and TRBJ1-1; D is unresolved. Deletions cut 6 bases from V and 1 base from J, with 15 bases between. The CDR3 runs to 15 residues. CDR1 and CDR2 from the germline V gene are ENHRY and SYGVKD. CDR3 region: CAIREASGENTEAFF. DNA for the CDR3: TGTGCCATCAGGGAAGCAAGTGGGGAGAACACTGAAGCTTTCTTT.

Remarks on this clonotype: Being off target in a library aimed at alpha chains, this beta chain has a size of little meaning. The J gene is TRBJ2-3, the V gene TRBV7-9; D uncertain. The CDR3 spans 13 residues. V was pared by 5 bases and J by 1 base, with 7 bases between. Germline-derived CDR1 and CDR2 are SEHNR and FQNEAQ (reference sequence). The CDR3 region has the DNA TGTGCCAGCAGCGCCCGAGGCACAGATACGCAGTATTTT. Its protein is CASSARGTDTQYF.

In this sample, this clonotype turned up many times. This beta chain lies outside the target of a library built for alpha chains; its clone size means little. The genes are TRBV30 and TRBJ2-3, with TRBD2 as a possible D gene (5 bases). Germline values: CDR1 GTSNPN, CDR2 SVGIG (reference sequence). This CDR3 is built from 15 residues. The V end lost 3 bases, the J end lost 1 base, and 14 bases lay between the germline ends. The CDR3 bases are TGTGCCTGGAGGAAACGGGGTGGGCGCACAGATACGCAGTATTTT. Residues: CAWRKRGGRTDTQYF.

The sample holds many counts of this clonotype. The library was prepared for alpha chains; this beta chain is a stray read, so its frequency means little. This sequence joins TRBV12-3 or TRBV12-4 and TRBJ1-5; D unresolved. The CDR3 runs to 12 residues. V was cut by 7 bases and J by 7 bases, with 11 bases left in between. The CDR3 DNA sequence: TGTGCCAGCACCGTCTTGGGGCAGCCCCAGCATTTT. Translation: CASTVLGQPQHF.

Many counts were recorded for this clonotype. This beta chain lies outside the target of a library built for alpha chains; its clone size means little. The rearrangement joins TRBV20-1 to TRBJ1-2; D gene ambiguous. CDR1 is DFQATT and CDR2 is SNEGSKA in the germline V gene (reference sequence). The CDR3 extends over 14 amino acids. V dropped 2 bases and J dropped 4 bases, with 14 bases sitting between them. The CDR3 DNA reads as TGCAGTGCTAGATCCTGGCTCCCCGCCTATGGCTACACCTTC. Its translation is CSARSWLPAYGYTF.

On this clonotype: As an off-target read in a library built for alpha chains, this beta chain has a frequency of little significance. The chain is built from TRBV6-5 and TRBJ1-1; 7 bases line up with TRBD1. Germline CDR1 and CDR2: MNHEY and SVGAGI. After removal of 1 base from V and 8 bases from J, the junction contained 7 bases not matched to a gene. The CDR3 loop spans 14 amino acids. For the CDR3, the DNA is TGTGCCAGCAGTTACTTCGACAGGGATTCCGAAGCTTTCTTT. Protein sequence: CASSYFDRDSEAFF.

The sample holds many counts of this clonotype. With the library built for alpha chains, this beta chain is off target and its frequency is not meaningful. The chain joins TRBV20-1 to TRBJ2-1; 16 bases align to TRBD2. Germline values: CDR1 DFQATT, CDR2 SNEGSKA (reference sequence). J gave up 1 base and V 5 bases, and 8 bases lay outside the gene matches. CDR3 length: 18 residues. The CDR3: CSAFPGTSGGDSYNEQFF. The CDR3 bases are TGCAGTGCTTTCCCCGGGACTAGCGGGGGGGATTCCTACAATGAGCAGTTCTTC.

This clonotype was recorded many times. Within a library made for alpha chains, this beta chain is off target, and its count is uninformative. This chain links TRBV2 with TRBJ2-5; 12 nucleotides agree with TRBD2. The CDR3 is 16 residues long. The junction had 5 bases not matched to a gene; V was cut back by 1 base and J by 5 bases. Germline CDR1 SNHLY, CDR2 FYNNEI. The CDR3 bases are TGTGCCAGCAGTGAAGGACTAGCGGGGGACGTGGAGACCCAGTACTTC. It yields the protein CASSEGLAGDVETQYF.

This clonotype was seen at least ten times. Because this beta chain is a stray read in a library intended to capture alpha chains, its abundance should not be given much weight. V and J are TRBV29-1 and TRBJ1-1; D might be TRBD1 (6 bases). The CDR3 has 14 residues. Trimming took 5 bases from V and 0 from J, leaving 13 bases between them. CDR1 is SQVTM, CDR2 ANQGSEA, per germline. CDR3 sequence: CSVRGGQLNTEAFF. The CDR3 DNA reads TGCAGCGTTCGGGGGGGGCAACTGAACACTGAAGCTTTCTTT.

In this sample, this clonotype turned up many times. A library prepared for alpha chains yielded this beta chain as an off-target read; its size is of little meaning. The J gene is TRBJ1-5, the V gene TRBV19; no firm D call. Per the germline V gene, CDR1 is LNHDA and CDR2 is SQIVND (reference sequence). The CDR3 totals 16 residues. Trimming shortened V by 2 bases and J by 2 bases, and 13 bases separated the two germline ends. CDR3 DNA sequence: TGTGCCAGTAGTATACATCTCGCTGGTGGCAATCAGCCCCAGCATTTT. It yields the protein CASSIHLAGGNQPQHF.

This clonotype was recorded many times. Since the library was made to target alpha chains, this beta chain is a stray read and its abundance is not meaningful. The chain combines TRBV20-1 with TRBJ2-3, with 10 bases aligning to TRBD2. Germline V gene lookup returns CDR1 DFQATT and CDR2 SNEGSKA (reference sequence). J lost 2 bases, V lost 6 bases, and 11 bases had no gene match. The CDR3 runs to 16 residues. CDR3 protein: CSAPLASGGITDTQYF. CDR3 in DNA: TGCAGTGCCCCGCTGGCTAGCGGGGGAATCACAGATACGCAGTATTTT.

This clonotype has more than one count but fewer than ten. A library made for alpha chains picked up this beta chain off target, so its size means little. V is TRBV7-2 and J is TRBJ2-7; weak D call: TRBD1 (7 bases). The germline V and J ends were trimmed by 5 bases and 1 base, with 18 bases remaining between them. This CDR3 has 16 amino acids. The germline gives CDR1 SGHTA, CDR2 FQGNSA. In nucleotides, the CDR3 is TGTGCCAGCAGCCCCCGTGGGGCAGGGGGGTCCTACGAGCAGTACTTC. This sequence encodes CASSPRGAGGSYEQYF. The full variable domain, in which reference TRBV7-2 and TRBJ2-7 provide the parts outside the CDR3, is GAGVSQSPSNKVTEKGKDVELRCDPISGHTALYWYRQSLGQGLEFLIYFQGNSAPDKSGLPSDRFSAERTGGSVSTLTIQRTQQEDSAVYLCASSPRGAGGSYEQYFGPGTRLTVT.

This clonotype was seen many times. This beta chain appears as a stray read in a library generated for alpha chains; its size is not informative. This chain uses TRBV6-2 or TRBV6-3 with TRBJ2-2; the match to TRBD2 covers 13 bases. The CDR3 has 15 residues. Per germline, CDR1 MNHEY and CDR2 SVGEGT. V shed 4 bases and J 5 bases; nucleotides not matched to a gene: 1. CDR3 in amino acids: CASSWGLAGTGELFF. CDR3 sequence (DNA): TGTGCCAGCAGTTGGGGACTAGCGGGGACCGGGGAGCTGTTTTTT.

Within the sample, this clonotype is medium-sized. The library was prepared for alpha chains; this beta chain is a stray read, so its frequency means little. CDR3 residues: CASSSQGGGINEQFF. For the CDR3, the DNA is TGTGCCAGCAGTTCACAGGGAGGAGGCATAAATGAGCAGTTCTTC. The V call is TRBV12-3 or TRBV12-4, the J call TRBJ2-1; D possibly matches TRBD1 or TRBD2 (6 bases each). This CDR3 region has 15 residues. V lost 4 bases and J 7 bases, leaving 17 bases between the germline ends.

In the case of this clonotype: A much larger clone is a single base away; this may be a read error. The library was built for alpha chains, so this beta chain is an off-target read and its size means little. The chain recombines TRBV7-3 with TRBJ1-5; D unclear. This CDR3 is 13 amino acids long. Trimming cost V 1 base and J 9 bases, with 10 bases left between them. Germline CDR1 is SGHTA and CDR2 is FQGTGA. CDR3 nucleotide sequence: TGTGCCAGCAGCTTAAACAATTATCCGCCCCAGCATTTT. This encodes CASSLNNYPPQHF.

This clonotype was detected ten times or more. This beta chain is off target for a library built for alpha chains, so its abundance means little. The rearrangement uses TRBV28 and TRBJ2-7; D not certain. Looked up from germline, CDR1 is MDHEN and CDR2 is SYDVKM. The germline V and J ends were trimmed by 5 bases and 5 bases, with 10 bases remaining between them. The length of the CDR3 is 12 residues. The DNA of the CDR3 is TGTGCCAGCAGTACCATGATCCACGAGCAGTACTTC. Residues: CASSTMIHEQYF.

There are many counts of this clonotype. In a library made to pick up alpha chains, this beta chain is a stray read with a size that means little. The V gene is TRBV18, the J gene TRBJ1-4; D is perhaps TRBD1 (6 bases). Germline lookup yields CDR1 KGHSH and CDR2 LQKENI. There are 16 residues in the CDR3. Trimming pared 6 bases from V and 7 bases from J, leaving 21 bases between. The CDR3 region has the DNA TGTGCCAGCTCCCTGGCGGGGGGCTCCTCCGTTGAAAAACTGTTTTTT. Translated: CASSLAGGSSVEKLFF. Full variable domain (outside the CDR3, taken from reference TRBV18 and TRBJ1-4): NAGVMQNPRHLVRRRGQEARLRCSPMKGHSHVYWYRQLPEEGLKFMVYLQKENIIDESGMPKERFSAEFPKEGPSILRIQQVVRGDSAAYFCASSLAGGSSVEKLFFGSGTQLSVL.

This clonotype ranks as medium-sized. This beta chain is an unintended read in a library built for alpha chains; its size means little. CDR3 residues: CASQSGNQPQHF. In nucleotides, the CDR3 is TGTGCCAGCCAATCTGGCAATCAGCCCCAGCATTTT. The chain recombines TRBV6-6 with TRBJ1-5, with D hard to call. V lost 8 bases, J lost 2 bases, and 7 bases lay in between. This CDR3 spans 12 amino acids. The germline V gene encodes CDR1 MNHNY and CDR2 SVGAGI (reference sequence).

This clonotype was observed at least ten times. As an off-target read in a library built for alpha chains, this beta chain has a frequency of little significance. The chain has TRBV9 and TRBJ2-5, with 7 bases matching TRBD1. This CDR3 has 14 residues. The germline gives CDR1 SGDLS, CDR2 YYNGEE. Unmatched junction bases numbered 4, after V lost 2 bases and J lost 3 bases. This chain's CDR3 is CASSVTGSEETQYF. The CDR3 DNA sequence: TGTGCCAGCAGCGTGACAGGGTCGGAAGAGACCCAGTACTTC.

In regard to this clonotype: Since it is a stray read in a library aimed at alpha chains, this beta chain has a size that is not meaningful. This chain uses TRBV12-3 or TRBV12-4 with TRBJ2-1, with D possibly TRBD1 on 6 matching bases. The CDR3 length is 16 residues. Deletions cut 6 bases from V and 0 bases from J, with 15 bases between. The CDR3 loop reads CASRRPTGSSYNEQFF. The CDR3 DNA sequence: TGTGCCAGCAGACGACCTACAGGGAGCTCCTACAATGAGCAGTTCTTC.

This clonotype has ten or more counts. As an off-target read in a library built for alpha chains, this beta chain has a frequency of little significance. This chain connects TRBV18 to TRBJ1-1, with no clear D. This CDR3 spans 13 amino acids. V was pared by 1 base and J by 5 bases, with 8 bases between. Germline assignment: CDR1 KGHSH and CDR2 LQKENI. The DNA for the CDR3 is TGTGCCAGCTCACCACGTCAAGGGACTGAAGCTTTCTTT. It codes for CASSPRQGTEAFF.

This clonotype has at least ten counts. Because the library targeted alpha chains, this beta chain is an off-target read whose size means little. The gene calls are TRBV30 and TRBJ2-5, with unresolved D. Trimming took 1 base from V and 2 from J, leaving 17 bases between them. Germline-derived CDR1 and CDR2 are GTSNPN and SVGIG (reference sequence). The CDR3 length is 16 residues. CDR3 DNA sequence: TGTGCCTGGAGTGCTGGACGGTCAAAGTTACAAGAGACCCAGTACTTC. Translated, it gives CAWSAGRSKLQETQYF.

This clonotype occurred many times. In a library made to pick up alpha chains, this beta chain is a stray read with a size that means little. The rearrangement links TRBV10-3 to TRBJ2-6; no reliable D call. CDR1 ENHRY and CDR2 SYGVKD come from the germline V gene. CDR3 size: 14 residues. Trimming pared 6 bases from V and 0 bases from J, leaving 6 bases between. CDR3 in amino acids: CAIRESSGANVLTF. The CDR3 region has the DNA TGTGCCATCAGGGAGAGCTCTGGGGCCAACGTCCTGACTTTC.

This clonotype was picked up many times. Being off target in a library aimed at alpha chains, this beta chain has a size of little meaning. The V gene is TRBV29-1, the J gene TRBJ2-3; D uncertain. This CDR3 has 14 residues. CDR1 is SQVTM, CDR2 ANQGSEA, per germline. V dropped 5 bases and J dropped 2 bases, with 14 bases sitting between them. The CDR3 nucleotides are TGCAGCGTTAAGGTGGACGGGTACACAGATACGCAGTATTTT. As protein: CSVKVDGYTDTQYF.